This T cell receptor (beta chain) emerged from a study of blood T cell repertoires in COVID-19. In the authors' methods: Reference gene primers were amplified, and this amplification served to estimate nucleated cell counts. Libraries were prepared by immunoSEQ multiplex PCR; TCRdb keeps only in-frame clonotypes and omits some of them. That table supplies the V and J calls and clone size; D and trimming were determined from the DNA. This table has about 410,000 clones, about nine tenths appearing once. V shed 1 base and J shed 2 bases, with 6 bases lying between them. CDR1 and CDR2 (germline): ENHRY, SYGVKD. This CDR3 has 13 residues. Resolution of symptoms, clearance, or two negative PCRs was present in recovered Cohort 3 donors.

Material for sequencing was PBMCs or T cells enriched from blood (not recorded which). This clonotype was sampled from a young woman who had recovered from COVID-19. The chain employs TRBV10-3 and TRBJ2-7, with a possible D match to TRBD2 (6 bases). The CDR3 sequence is CAISEWGAYEQYF. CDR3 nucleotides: TGTGCCATCAGTGAGTGGGGGGCCTACGAGCAGTACTTC.